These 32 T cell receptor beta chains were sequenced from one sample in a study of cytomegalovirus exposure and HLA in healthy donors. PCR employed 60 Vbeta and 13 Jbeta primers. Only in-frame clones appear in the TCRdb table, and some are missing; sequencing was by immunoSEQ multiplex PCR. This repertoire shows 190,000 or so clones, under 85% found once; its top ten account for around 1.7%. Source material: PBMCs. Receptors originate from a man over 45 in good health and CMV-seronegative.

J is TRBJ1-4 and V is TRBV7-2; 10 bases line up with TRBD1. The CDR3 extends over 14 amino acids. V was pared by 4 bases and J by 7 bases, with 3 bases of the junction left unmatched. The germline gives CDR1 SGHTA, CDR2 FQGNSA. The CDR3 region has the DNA TGTGCCAGCAGCTCCGGACAGGGGGGTGAAAAACTGTTTTTT. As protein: CASSSGQGGEKLFF.

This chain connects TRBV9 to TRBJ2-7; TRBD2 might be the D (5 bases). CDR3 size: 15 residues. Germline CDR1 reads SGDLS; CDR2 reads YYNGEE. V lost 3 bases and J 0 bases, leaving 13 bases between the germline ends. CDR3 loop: CASSAGISPSYEQYF. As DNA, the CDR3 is TGTGCCAGCAGCGCGGGGATTAGCCCCTCCTACGAGCAGTACTTC.

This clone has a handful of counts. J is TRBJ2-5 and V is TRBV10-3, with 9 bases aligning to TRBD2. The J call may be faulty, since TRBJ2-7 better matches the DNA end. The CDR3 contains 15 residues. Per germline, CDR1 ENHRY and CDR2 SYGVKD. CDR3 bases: TGTGCCATCAGTAGGACTAGCGTTCTCTCCTACGAGCAGTACTTC. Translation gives CAISRTSVLSYEQYF.

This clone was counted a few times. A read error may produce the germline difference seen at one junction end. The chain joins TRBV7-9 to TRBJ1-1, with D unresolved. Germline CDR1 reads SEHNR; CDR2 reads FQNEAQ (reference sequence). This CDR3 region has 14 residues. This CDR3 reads CSSSLEGGNTEAFF. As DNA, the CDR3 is TGTTCCAGCAGCTTAGAAGGAGGGAACACTGAAGCTTTCTTT.

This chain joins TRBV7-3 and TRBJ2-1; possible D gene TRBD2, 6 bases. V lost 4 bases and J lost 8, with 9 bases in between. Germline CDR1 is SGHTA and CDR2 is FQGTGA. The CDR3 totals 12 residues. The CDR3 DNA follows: TGTGCCAGCAGCTCCCCGGGAGATGAGCAGTTCTTC. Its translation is CASSSPGDEQFF.

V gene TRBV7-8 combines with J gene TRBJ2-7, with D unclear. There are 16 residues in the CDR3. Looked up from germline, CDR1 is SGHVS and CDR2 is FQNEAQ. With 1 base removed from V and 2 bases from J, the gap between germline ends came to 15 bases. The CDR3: CASSLEASRPTYEQYF. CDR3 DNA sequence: TGTGCCAGCAGCTTAGAAGCGAGTAGACCCACCTACGAGCAGTACTTC.

The CDR3 DNA reads as TGTGCCAGTAGGCTCGGGGGCTCTGGAAACACCATATATTTT. Translated, it gives CASRLGGSGNTIYF. The chain recombines TRBV19 with TRBJ1-3; possible D gene TRBD1, 5 bases. Trimming took off 6 bases at V and 0 bases at J, with 9 bases between the two ends. Per the germline V gene, CDR1 is LNHDA and CDR2 is SQIVND (reference sequence). The CDR3 runs to 14 residues.

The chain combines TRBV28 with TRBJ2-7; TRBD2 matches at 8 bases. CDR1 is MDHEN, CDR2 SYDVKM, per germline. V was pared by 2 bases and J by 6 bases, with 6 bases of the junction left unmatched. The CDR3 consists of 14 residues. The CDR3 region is CASSLSGRRGEQYF. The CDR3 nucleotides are TGTGCCAGCAGTTTAAGCGGGAGAAGGGGCGAGCAGTACTTC.

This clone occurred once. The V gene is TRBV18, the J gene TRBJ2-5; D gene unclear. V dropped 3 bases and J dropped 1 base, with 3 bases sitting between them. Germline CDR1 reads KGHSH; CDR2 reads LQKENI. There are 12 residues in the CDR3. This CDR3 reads CASSPVQETQYF. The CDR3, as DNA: TGTGCCAGCTCACCCGTCCAAGAGACCCAGTACTTC.

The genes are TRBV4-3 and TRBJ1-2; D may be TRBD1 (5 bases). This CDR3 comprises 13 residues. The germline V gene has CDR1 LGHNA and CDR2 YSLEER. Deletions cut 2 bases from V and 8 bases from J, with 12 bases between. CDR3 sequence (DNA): TGCGCCAGCAGCCAACAGGGTGGATGGGGCTACACCTTC. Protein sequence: CASSQQGGWGYTF.

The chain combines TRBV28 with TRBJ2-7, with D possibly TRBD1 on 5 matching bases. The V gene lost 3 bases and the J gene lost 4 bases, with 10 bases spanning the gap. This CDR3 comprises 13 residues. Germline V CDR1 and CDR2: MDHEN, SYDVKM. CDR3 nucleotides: TGTGCCAGCAGTTTGGGTAGGGGATACGAGCAGTACTTC. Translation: CASSLGRGYEQYF. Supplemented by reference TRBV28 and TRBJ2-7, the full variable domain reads DVKVTQSSRYLVKRTGEKVFLECVQDMDHENMFWYRQDPGLGLRLIYFSYDVKMKEKGDIPEGYSVSREKKERFSLILESASTNQTSMYLCASSLGRGYEQYFGPGTRLTVT.

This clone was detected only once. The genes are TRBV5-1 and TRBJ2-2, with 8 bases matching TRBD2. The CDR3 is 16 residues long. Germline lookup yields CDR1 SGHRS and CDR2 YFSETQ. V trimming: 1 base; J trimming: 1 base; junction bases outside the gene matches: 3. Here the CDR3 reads CASSLRSGMNTGELFF. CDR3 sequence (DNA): TGCGCCAGCAGCTTGCGTAGCGGGATGAACACCGGGGAGCTGTTTTTT.

The CDR3 is CASSFPMGAQETQYF. CDR3 coding DNA: TGTGCCAGCAGCTTCCCCATGGGGGCTCAAGAGACCCAGTACTTC. V usage is TRBV5-4 and J usage is TRBJ2-5; tentatively, D is TRBD1 (6 bases). CDR1 is SGHNT and CDR2 is YYREEE in the germline V gene (reference sequence). This CDR3 contains 15 residues. Trimming removed 2 bases at V and 2 bases at J, with 13 bases between.

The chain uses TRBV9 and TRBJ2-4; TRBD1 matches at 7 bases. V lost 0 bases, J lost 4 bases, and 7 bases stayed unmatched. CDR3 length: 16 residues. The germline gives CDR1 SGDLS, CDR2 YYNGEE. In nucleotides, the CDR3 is TGTGCCAGCAGCGTAGGGACAGGCACTCGTAAAAACATTCAGTACTTC. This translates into CASSVGTGTRKNIQYF.

Here the CDR3 reads CASSTTGGNQPQHF. For the CDR3, the DNA is TGTGCCAGCAGCACGACAGGGGGGAATCAGCCCCAGCATTTT. J is TRBJ1-5 and V is TRBV5-5; 9 bases are a match to TRBD1. Losses at the gene ends were 4 bases for V and 4 bases for J; bases not matched to a gene: 3. Looked up from germline, CDR1 is SGHKS and CDR2 is YYEKEE (reference sequence). The CDR3 length is 14 residues.

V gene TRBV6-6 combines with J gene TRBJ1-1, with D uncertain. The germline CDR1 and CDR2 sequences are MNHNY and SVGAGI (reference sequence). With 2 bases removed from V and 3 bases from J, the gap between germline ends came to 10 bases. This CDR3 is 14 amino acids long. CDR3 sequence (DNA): TGTGCCAGCAGTTACGTTCCCCCGGACACTGAAGCTTTCTTT. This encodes CASSYVPPDTEAFF.

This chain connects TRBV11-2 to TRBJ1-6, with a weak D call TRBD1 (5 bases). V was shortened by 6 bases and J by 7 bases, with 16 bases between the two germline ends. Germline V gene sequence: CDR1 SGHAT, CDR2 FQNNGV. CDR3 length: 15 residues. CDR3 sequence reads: CASRIPGLGNSPLHF. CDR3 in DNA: TGTGCCAGCAGAATCCCGGGACTGGGGAATTCACCCCTCCACTTT.

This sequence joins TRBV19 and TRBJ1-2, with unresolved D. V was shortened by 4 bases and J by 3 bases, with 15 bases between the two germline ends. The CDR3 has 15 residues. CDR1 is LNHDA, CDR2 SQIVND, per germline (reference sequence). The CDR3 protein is CASSTPQAADYGYTF. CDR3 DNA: TGTGCCAGTAGTACCCCCCAGGCCGCTGACTATGGCTACACCTTC.

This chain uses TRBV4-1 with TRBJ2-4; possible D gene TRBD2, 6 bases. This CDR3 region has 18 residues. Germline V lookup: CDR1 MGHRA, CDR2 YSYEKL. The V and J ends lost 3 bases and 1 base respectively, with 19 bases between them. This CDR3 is CASSHDLSRGRAKNIQYF. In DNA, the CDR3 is TGCGCCAGCAGCCACGACCTAAGCCGGGGGAGGGCCAAAAACATTCAGTACTTC.

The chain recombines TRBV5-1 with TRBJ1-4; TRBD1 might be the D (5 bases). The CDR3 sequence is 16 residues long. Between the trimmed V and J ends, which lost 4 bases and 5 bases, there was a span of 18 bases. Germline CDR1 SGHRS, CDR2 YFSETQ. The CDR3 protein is CASSVGVQGLNEKLFF. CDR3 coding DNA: TGCGCCAGCAGCGTCGGCGTGCAGGGCCTAAATGAAAAACTGTTTTTT.

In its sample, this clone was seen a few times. The CDR3 region has the DNA TGTGCCAGCAGCTTCGCGCGGGGGCGGGGGGGGGTGGAGACCCAGTACTTC. The encoded protein is CASSFARGRGGVETQYF. The chain links TRBV5-4 to TRBJ2-5; 9 nucleotides match TRBD2. From germline, CDR1 is SGHNT and CDR2 YYREEE (reference sequence). The CDR3 consists of 17 residues. The V gene end was trimmed by 2 bases and the J gene end by 5 bases; junction bases not matched to a gene: 13. The full variable domain, with the rest looked up from reference TRBV5-4 and TRBJ2-5, is ETGVTQSPTHLIKTRGQQVTLRCSSQSGHNTVSWYQQALGQGPQFIFQYYREEENGRGNFPPRFSGLQFPNYSSELNVNALELDDSALYLCASSFARGRGGVETQYFGPGTRLLVL.

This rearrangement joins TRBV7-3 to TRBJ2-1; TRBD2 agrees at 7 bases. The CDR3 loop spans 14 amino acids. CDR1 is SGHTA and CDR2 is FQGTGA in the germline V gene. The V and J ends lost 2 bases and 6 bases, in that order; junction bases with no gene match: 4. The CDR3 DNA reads TGTGCCAGCAGCTTAGCGGGAGTTGCCAATGAGCAGTTCTTC. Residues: CASSLAGVANEQFF.

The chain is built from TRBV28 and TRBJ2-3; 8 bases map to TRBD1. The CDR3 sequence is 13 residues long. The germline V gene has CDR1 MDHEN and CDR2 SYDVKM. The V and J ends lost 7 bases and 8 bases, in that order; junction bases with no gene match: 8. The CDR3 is CASKAGGRSTQYF. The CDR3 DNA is TGTGCCAGCAAAGCAGGGGGCCGAAGTACGCAGTATTTT.

CDR3 region: CASSLEGLVYEQYF. The CDR3, as DNA: TGTGCCAGCAGTTTAGAGGGACTAGTCTACGAGCAGTACTTC. The chain couples TRBV28 to TRBJ2-7; the match to TRBD2 covers 8 bases. The CDR3 consists of 14 residues. V gave up 2 bases and J gave up 3 bases; unmatched junction bases: 3. CDR1 and CDR2 from the germline V gene are MDHEN and SYDVKM.

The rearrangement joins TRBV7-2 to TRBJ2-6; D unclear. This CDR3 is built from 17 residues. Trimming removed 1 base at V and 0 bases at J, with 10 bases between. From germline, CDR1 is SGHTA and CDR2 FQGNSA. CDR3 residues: CASSLVGEFSGANVLTF. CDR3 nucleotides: TGTGCCAGCAGCTTAGTGGGCGAGTTCTCTGGGGCCAACGTCCTGACTTTC.

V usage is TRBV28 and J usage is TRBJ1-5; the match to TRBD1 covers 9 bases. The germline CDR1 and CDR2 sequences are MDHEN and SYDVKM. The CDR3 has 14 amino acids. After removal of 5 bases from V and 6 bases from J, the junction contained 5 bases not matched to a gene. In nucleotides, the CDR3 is TGTGCCAGCAGTCCCGGGACAGGGACTCAGCCCCAGCATTTT. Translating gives CASSPGTGTQPQHF.

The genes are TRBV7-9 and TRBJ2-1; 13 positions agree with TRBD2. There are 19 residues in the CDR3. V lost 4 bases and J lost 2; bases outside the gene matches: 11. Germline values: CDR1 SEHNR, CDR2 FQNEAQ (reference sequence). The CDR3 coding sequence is TGTGCCAGCAGCTCCCAGGGACTAGCGGGAACTGGGACCTACAATGAGCAGTTCTTC. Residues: CASSSQGLAGTGTYNEQFF. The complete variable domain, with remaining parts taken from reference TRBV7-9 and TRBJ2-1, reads DTGVSQNPRHKITKRGQNVTFRCDPISEHNRLYWYRQTLGQGPEFLTYFQNEAQLEKSRLLSDRFSAERPKGSFSTLEIQRTEQGDSAMYLCASSSQGLAGTGTYNEQFFGPGTRLTVL.

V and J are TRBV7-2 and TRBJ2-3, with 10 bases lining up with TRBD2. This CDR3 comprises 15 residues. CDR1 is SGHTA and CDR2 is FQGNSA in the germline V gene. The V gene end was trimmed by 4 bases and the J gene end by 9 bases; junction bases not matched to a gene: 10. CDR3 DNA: TGTGCCAGCAGCTGGACTAGCGGAGAACATACGACGCAGTATTTT. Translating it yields CASSWTSGEHTTQYF.

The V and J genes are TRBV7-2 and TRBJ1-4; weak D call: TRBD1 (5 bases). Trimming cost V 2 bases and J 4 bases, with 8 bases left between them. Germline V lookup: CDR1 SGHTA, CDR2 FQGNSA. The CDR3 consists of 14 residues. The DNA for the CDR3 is TGTGCCAGCAGCTTAAGACAGAGTAATGAAAAACTGTTTTTT. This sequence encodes CASSLRQSNEKLFF.

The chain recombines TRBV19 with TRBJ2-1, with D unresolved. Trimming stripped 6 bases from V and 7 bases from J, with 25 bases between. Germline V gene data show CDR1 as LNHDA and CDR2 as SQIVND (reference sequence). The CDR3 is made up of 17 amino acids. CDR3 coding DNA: TGTGCCAGTAGCGATGACAAGCTCACCGCCCGGATAAATGAGCAGTTCTTC. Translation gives CASSDDKLTARINEQFF. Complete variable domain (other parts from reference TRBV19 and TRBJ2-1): DGGITQSPKYLFRKEGQNVTLSCEQNLNHDAMYWYRQDPGQGLRLIYYSQIVNDFQKGDIAEGYSVSREKKESFPLTVTSAQKNPTAFYLCASSDDKLTARINEQFFGPGTRLTVL.

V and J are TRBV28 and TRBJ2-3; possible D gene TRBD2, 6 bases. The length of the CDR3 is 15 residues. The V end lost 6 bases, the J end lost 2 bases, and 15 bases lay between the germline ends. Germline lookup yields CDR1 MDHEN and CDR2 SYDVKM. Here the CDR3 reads CASRPRAGTTDTQYF. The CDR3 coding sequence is TGTGCCAGCAGGCCGAGGGCGGGAACCACAGATACGCAGTATTTT.

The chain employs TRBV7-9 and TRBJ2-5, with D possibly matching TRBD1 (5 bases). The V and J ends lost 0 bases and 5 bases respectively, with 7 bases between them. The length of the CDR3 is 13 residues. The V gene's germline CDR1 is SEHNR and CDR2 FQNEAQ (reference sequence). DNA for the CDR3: TGTGCCAGCAGCTTAGCAGGGGTTGAGACCCAGTACTTC. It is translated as CASSLAGVETQYF. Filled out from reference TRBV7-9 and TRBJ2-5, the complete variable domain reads DTGVSQNPRHKITKRGQNVTFRCDPISEHNRLYWYRQTLGQGPEFLTYFQNEAQLEKSRLLSDRFSAERPKGSFSTLEIQRTEQGDSAMYLCASSLAGVETQYFGPGTRLLVL.